This TCR beta chain was identified in a study of blood T cells in healthy people across ages. Every donor gave roughly 9.2 milliliters of peripheral blood. The CDR3 is 13 residues long. Trimming cost V 7 bases and J 7 bases, with 16 bases left between them. This clonotype was detected only a few times. The antigen remains unidentified. Findings and limits, study-wide: Age brought a roughly linear fall in TCR beta diversity measured per million T cells. Changes in expanded clonotypes were possibly confounded, as the CMV status of donors was unknown.

A second PCR, run for roughly 7 to 12 cycles, used a sample-barcoded 5' primer plus a J-beta primer mix. MiXCR, applied by TCRdb to the 5' RACE reads, yields one record per CDR3 protein. The sample contains about 400,000 distinct CDR3 sequences, approximately 51% of which appear only once. The sample comprised blood. The rearrangement links TRBV12-3 or TRBV12-4 to TRBJ1-1, with D possibly being TRBD1 (5 bases). This receptor was identified in a man aged 55-75 years in good health. The CDR3 sequence is CASNRGVVGEAFF. In nucleotides, the CDR3 is TGTGCCAGCAACCGAGGGGTTGTGGGTGAAGCTTTCTTT.